The rows below give T cell receptor beta chains drawn from one sample of a study of blood T cells in healthy people across ages. TCRdb re-analysed the 5' RACE reads in MiXCR, keeping a single row per CDR3 protein. The sample has 1.5 million or so distinct CDR3 sequences; roughly two fifths are singletons. Sequencing input: blood. These receptors originate from a woman between 18 and 29 years old in good health. Each CDR3 is given with its conserved first and last residue. The order of the fields is CDR3 protein, CDR3 DNA, J gene, V gene, D gene, CDR3 length, clone size. D genes are given only for firm matches. Only part of the rows carry a size: once, few, many, or a class if the clone is expanded.

CDR3: CASSPLGGQTTDTQYF; DNA: TGTGCCAGCAGCCCGCTCGGGGGACAGACCACAGATACGCAGTATTTT; J: TRBJ2-3; V: TRBV7-9; D: NA; length: 16; size: NA
CDR3: CASSLRWTRPQHF; DNA: TGTGCCAGCAGTTTAAGGTGGACACGGCCCCAGCATTTT; J: TRBJ1-5; V: TRBV27; D: NA; length: 13; size: NA
CDR3: CSARDWQALLGYTF; DNA: TGCAGTGCTAGAGATTGGCAGGCTCTCTTGGGCTACACCTTC; J: TRBJ1-2; V: TRBV20-1; D: NA; length: 14; size: NA
CDR3: CASSKDRGRNTEAFF; DNA: TGTGCCAGCAGCAAGGACAGGGGGCGGAACACTGAAGCTTTCTTT; J: TRBJ1-1; V: TRBV7-8; D: TRBD1; length: 15; size: once
CDR3: CASSSEGRQPQHF; DNA: TGTGCCAGCAGTTCGGAGGGACGACAGCCCCAGCATTTT; J: TRBJ1-5; V: TRBV6-1; D: NA; length: 13; size: once
CDR3: CASSLAQANNEQFF; DNA: TGTGCCAGCAGTTTAGCGCAGGCCAACAATGAGCAGTTCTTC; J: TRBJ2-1; V: TRBV12-3/TRBV12-4; D: NA; length: 14; size: NA
CDR3: CASSRPTGSKFKNIQYF; DNA: TGTGCCAGCAGTCGCCCGACAGGGTCGAAGTTCAAAAACATTCAGTACTTC; J: TRBJ2-4; V: TRBV12-3/TRBV12-4; D: TRBD1; length: 17; size: NA
CDR3: CASSTNSRTFQETQYF; DNA: TGTGCCAGCAGCACGAACTCCCGTACTTTCCAAGAGACCCAGTACTTC; J: TRBJ2-5; V: TRBV7-9; D: NA; length: 16; size: few
CDR3: CASSQREETQFF; DNA: TGTGCCAGCAGCCAAAGGGAAGAGACCCAGTTCTTC; J: TRBJ2-1; V: TRBV6-5; D: NA; length: 12; size: NA
CDR3: CASRPTMAGGPHEQFF; DNA: TGTGCCAGCAGGCCCACAATGGCGGGAGGGCCACATGAGCAGTTCTTC; J: TRBJ2-1; V: TRBV7-9; D: TRBD2; length: 16; size: many
CDR3: CASSTINYGYTF; DNA: TGTGCCAGCAGCACAATTAACTATGGCTACACCTTC; J: TRBJ1-2; V: TRBV7-2; D: NA; length: 12; size: NA
CDR3: CSASGSSGRKETQYF; DNA: TGCAGTGCTAGTGGATCTAGCGGGAGAAAAGAGACCCAGTACTTC; J: TRBJ2-5; V: TRBV20-1; D: TRBD2; length: 15; size: NA
CDR3: CASTTFSGDQGSDTQYF; DNA: TGTGCCAGCACGACTTTTTCAGGGGACCAAGGCTCAGATACGCAGTATTTT; J: TRBJ2-3; V: TRBV27; D: NA; length: 17; size: NA
CDR3: CASSQTPPGGTYEQYF; DNA: TGCGCCAGCAGCCAAACCCCACCAGGGGGAACCTACGAGCAGTACTTC; J: TRBJ2-7; V: TRBV5-1; D: TRBD1; length: 16; size: few
CDR3: CASSLRDRGRSDTQYF; DNA: TGCGCCAGCAGCTTGAGAGACAGGGGGCGATCAGATACGCAGTATTTT; J: TRBJ2-3; V: TRBV5-1; D: TRBD1; length: 16; size: few
CDR3: CASSAWETGHRNTEAFF; DNA: TGCGCCAGCAGCGCCTGGGAAACGGGACACAGGAACACTGAAGCTTTCTTT; J: TRBJ1-1; V: TRBV5-1; D: NA; length: 17; size: NA
CDR3: CSGAGTLNQPQHF; DNA: TGCAGCGGCGCCGGGACACTTAATCAGCCCCAGCATTTT; J: TRBJ1-5; V: TRBV29-1; D: NA; length: 13; size: NA
CDR3: CASSHGGRGNEQFF; DNA: TGCGCCAGCAGCCACGGGGGGAGAGGTAATGAGCAGTTCTTC; J: TRBJ2-1; V: TRBV4-1; D: TRBD2; length: 14; size: few
CDR3: CASSLEGQGGSYEQYF; DNA: TGTGCCAGCAGTTTAGAAGGGCAGGGGGGATCCTACGAGCAGTACTTC; J: TRBJ2-7; V: TRBV28; D: NA; length: 16; size: NA
CDR3: CASSLPGNRGAGYTF; DNA: TGTGCCAGCAGCTTACCCGGGAACAGGGGCGCTGGCTACACCTTC; J: TRBJ1-2; V: TRBV11-2; D: TRBD1; length: 15; size: NA
CDR3: CASSPTGTGYYEQYF; DNA: TGTGCCAGCAGTCCAACCGGGACAGGGTACTACGAGCAGTACTTC; J: TRBJ2-7; V: TRBV27; D: TRBD1; length: 15; size: NA
CDR3: CSVCRLARIQGTQYF; DNA: TGCAGCGTTTGTCGACTAGCGAGGATTCAAGGGACCCAGTACTTC; J: TRBJ2-5; V: TRBV29-1; D: TRBD2; length: 15; size: NA
CDR3: CATSRDAGILPYGYTF; DNA: TGTGCCACCAGCAGAGATGCGGGGATTTTGCCTTATGGCTACACCTTC; J: TRBJ1-2; V: TRBV15; D: NA; length: 16; size: few
CDR3: CSTKKRGRLTGTETQYF; DNA: TGCAGTACGAAAAAGCGGGGGCGATTGACAGGGACAGAGACCCAGTACTTC; J: TRBJ2-5; V: TRBV20-1; D: NA; length: 17; size: NA
CDR3: CSAPGGTRYTGELFF; DNA: TGCAGTGCTCCTGGTGGGACTAGGTACACCGGGGAGCTGTTTTTT; J: TRBJ2-2; V: TRBV20-1; D: TRBD2; length: 15; size: NA
CDR3: CASRRQGSPGELFF; DNA: TGTGCCAGCAGACGCCAGGGGTCCCCCGGGGAGCTGTTTTTT; J: TRBJ2-2; V: TRBV7-9; D: NA; length: 14; size: NA
CDR3: CASSQNRGTNTEAFF; DNA: TGTGCCAGCAGCCAAAACAGGGGGACAAACACTGAAGCTTTCTTT; J: TRBJ1-1; V: TRBV3-1; D: TRBD1; length: 15; size: NA
CDR3: CASTYDSFSGYTF; DNA: TGTGCCAGCACTTACGACAGCTTCTCTGGCTACACCTTC; J: TRBJ1-2; V: TRBV7-9; D: NA; length: 13; size: once